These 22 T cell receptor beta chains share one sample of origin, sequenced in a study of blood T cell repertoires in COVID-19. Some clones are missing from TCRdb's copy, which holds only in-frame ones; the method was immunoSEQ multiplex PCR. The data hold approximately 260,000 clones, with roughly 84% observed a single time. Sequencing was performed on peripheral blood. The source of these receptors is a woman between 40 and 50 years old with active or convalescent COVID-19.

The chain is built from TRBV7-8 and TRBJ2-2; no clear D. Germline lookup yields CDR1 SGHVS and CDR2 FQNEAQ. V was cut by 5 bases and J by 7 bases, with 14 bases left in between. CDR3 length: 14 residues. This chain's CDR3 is CASSTFSNSGELFF. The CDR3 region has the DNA TGTGCCAGCAGCACTTTCTCGAATAGCGGGGAGCTGTTTTTT.

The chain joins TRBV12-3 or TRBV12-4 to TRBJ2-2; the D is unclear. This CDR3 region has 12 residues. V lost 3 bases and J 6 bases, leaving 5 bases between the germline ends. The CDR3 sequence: CASSFAAGELFF. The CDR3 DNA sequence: TGTGCCAGCAGTTTTGCGGCCGGGGAGCTGTTTTTT.

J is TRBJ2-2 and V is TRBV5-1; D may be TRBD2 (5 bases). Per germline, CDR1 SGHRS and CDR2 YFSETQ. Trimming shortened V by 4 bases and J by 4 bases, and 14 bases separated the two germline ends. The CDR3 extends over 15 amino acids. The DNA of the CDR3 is TGCGCCAGCAGCCAACCCGAGAGGGCCACCGGGGAGCTGTTTTTT. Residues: CASSQPERATGELFF.

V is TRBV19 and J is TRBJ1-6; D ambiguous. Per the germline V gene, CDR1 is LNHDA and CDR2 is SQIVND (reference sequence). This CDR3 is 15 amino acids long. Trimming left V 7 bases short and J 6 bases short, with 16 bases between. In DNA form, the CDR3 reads TGTGCCAGTACCTCGACCCGGGTTAGTAATTCACCCCTCCACTTT. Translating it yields CASTSTRVSNSPLHF.

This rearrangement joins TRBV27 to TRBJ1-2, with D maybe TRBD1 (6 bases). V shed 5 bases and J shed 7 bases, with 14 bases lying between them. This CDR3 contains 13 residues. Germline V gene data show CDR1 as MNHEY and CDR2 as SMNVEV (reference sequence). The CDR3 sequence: CASSLNRAGGYTF. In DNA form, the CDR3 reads TGTGCCAGCAGTCTCAACAGGGCAGGTGGCTACACCTTC.

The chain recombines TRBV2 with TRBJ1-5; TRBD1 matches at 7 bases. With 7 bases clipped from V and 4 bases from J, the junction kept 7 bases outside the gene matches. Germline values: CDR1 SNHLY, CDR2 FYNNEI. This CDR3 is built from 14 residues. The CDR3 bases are TGTGCCAGCACCCCGGGACAGTGGAATCAGCCCCAGCATTTT. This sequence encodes CASTPGQWNQPQHF. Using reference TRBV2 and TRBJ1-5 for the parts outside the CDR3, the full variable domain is EPEVTQTPSHQVTQMGQEVILRCVPISNHLYFYWYRQILGQKVEFLVSFYNNEISEKSEIFDDQFSVERPDGSNFTLKIRSTKLEDSAMYFCASTPGQWNQPQHFGDGTRLSIL.

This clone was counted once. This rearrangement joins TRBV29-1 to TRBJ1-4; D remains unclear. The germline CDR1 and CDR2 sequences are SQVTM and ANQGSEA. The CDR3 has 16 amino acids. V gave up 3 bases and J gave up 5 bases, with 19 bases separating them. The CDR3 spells CSVDQTTGKPNEKLFF. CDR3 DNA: TGCAGCGTTGACCAAACTACGGGGAAACCGAATGAAAAACTGTTTTTT.

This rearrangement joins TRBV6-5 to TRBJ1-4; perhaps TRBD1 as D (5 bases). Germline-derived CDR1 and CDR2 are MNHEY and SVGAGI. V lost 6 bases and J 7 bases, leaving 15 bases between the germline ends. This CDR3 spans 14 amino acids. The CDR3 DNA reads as TGTGCCAGCAGCAGGGAGGCCCAGGCTGAAAAACTGTTTTTT. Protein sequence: CASSREAQAEKLFF.

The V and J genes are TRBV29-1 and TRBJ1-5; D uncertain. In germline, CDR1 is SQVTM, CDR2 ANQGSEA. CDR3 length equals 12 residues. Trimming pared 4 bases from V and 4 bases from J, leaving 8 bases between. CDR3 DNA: TGCAGCGTTGTGTCGGGGAATCAGCCCCAGCATTTT. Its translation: CSVVSGNQPQHF.

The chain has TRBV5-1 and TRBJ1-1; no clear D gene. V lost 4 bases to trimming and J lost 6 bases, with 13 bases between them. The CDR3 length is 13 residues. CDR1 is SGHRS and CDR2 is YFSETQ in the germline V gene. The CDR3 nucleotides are TGCGCCAGCAGCCAACGTGAGGCCGCTGAAGCTTTCTTT. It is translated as CASSQREAAEAFF.

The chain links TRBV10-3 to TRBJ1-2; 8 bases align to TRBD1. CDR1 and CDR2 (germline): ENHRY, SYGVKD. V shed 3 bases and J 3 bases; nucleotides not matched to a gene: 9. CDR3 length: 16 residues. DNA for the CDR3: TGTGCCATCAGTGACAAGACGACAGGGGACCACTATGGCTACACCTTC. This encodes CAISDKTTGDHYGYTF.

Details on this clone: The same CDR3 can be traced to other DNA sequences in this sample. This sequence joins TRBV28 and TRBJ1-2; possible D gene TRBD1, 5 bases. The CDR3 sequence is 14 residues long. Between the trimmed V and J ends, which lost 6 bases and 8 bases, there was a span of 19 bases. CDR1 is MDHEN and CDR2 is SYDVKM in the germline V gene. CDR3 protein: CASRELGTGGGYTF. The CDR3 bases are TGTGCCAGCAGGGAACTCGGGACGGGAGGGGGCTACACCTTC.

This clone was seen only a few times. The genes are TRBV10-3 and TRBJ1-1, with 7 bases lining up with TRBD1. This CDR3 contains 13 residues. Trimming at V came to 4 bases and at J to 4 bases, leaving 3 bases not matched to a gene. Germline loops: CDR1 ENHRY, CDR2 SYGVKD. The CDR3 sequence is CAISATGVTEAFF. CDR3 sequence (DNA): TGTGCCATCAGTGCCACAGGGGTCACTGAAGCTTTCTTT.

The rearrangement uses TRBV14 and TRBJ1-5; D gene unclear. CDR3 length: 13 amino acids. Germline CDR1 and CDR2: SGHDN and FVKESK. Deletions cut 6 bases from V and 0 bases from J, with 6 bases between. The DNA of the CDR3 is TGTGCCAGCAGTCCCAGTAGCAATCAGCCCCAGCATTTT. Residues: CASSPSSNQPQHF. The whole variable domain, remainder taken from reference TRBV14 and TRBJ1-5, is EAGVTQFPSHSVIEKGQTVTLRCDPISGHDNLYWYRRVMGKEIKFLLHFVKESKQDESGMPNNRFLAERTGGTYSTLKVQPAELEDSGVYFCASSPSSNQPQHFGDGTRLSIL.

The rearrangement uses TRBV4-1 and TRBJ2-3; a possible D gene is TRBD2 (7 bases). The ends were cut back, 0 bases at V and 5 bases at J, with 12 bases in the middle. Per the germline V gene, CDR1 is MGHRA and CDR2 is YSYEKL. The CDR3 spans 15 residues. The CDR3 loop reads CASSQDGGGGDTQYF. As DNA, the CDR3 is TGCGCCAGCAGCCAAGATGGAGGGGGGGGAGATACGCAGTATTTT.

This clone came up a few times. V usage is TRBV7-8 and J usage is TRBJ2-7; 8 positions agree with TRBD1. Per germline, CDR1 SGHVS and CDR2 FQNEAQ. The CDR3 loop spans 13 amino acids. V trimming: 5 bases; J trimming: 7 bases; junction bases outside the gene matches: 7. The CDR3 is CASSLGQGGEQYV. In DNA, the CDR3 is TGTGCCAGCAGCCTCGGACAGGGCGGTGAGCAGTACGTC.

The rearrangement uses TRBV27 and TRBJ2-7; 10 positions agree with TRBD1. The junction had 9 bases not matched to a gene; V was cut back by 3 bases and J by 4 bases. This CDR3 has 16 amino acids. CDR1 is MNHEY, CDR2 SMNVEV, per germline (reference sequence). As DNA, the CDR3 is TGTGCCAGCAGTTTCCGACAGGGACAGGGGAGTTACGAGCAGTACTTC. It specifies CASSFRQGQGSYEQYF.

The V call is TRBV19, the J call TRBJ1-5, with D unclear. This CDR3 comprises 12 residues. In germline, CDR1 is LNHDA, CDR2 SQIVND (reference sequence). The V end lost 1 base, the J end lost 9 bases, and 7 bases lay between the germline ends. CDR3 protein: CASSIGSGPQHF. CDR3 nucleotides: TGTGCCAGTAGTATAGGGTCAGGGCCCCAGCATTTT.

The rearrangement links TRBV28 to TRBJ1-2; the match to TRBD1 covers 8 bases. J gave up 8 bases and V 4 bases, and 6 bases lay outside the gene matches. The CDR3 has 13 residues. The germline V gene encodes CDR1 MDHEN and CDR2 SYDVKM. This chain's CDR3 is CASSSTGVEGYTF. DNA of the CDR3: TGTGCCAGCAGTTCGACAGGGGTCGAGGGCTACACCTTC.

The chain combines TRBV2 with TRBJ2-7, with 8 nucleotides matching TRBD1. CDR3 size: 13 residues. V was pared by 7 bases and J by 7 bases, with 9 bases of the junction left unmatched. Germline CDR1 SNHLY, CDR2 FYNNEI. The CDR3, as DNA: TGTGCCAGCAATTTACAGGGGGACGGTGAGCAGTACTTC. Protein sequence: CASNLQGDGEQYF.

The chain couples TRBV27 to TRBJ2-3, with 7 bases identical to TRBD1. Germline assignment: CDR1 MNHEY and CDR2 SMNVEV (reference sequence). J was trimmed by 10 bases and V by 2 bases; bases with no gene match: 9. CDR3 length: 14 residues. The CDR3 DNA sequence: TGTGCCAGCAGTTTACGACAGGGTAATAACGCGCAGTATTTT. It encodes CASSLRQGNNAQYF.

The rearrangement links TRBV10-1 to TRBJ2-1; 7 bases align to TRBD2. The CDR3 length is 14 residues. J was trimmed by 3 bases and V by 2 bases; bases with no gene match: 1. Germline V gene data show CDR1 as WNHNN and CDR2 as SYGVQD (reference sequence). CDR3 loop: CASSEGTNYNEQFF. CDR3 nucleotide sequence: TGCGCCAGCAGTGAGGGGACTAACTACAATGAGCAGTTCTTC.